One sample yielded the 27 T cell receptor beta chains listed below, sequenced in a study of T cells after yellow fever vaccination. MiXCR, run by TCRdb on the 5' RACE reads, gives a single entry per CDR3 protein. The data contain under 700,000 distinct CDR3 sequences, about a sixth of them seen just once; the ten biggest clones take up about 18%. Sequences were derived from PBMCs, sampled about 5 days after the first yellow fever vaccination. These receptors came from a man aged 18 to 29 who received the YFV17D yellow fever vaccine.

The chain employs TRBV6-2 or TRBV6-3 and TRBJ1-4; no clear D gene. The CDR3 totals 16 residues. Germline V gives CDR1 MNHEY, CDR2 SVGEGT. V shed 5 bases and J shed 4 bases, with 17 bases lying between them. CDR3 nucleotides: TGTGCCAGCAGTCGGACCCCGACGAAAAATAATGAAAAACTGTTTTTT. Amino acid sequence: CASSRTPTKNNEKLFF.

This clonotype was counted a few times. The rearrangement links TRBV4-3 to TRBJ1-4, with D unresolved. The germline V and J ends were trimmed by 0 bases and 6 bases, with 11 bases remaining between them. This CDR3 is built from 15 residues. In germline, CDR1 is LGHNA, CDR2 YSLEER. The CDR3 sequence: CASSQDLSSHEKLFF. CDR3 DNA sequence: TGCGCCAGCAGCCAAGATTTATCCAGCCATGAAAAACTGTTTTTT.

The chain uses TRBV5-6 and TRBJ1-2, with a possible D match to TRBD1 (5 bases). The germline V and J ends were trimmed by 4 bases and 6 bases, with 19 bases remaining between them. Germline V gene data show CDR1 as SGHDT and CDR2 as YYEEEE. The CDR3 contains 15 residues. The DNA for the CDR3 is TGTGCCAGCAGCCCCTACCCGGGACGGACTGATGGCTACACCTTC. Translation gives CASSPYPGRTDGYTF.

This clonotype was found a few times. CDR3 region: CASSRTQEPPYEQYF. CDR3 DNA: TGTGCCAGCAGTCGCACCCAGGAACCCCCCTACGAGCAGTACTTC. The chain has TRBV27 and TRBJ2-7; D is unclear. The V gene lost 5 bases and the J gene lost 2 bases, with 16 bases spanning the gap. Germline lookup yields CDR1 MNHEY and CDR2 SMNVEV (reference sequence). The CDR3 is made up of 15 amino acids.

This clonotype has a handful of counts. V gene TRBV5-1 combines with J gene TRBJ2-2; 7 bases line up with TRBD1. This CDR3 region has 15 residues. The germline gives CDR1 SGHRS, CDR2 YFSETQ. V shed 3 bases, J shed 0 bases, and the junction held 2 bases outside the gene matches. The CDR3, as DNA: TGCGCCAGCAGCTGGGACAGACCGAACACCGGGGAGCTGTTTTTT. Residues: CASSWDRPNTGELFF. Filled out from reference TRBV5-1 and TRBJ2-2, the complete variable domain reads KAGVTQTPRYLIKTRGQQVTLSCSPISGHRSVSWYQQTPGQGLQFLFEYFSETQRNKGNFPGRFSGRQFSNSRSEMNVSTLELGDSALYLCASSWDRPNTGELFFGEGSRLTVL.

The chain employs TRBV5-1 and TRBJ2-7, with TRBD2 matching over 9 bases. CDR1 SGHRS and CDR2 YFSETQ come from the germline V gene. The V gene end was trimmed by 4 bases and the J gene end by 5 bases; junction bases not matched to a gene: 7. The CDR3 loop spans 14 amino acids. The CDR3 reads CASSGTGLANEQYF. Written as DNA, the CDR3 is TGCGCCAGCAGCGGGACGGGACTAGCCAACGAGCAGTACTTC.

This chain joins TRBV5-1 and TRBJ2-7, with D possibly matching TRBD2 (5 bases). Germline V lookup: CDR1 SGHRS, CDR2 YFSETQ. V was clipped by 3 bases and J by 2 bases, with 12 bases between them. This CDR3 comprises 14 residues. The CDR3 here is CASSSREATYEQYF. CDR3 DNA: TGCGCCAGCAGCTCCCGGGAAGCTACCTACGAGCAGTACTTC.

This rearrangement joins TRBV27 to TRBJ2-5, with D tentatively TRBD1 (6 bases). CDR1 and CDR2 from the germline V gene are MNHEY and SMNVEV (reference sequence). The CDR3 is 15 amino acids. The ends were cut back, 6 bases at V and 0 bases at J, with 14 bases in the middle. CDR3: CASRPWTVNQETQYF. The CDR3 coding sequence is TGTGCCAGCAGACCCTGGACAGTAAACCAAGAGACCCAGTACTTC.

V and J are TRBV7-3 and TRBJ2-7; 10 positions agree with TRBD1. CDR1 SGHTA and CDR2 FQGTGA come from the germline V gene. The CDR3 has 14 amino acids. The ends lost 4 bases at V and 5 bases at J; junction bases unmatched: 5. In DNA, the CDR3 is TGTGCCAGCAGCTCCGGGACAGGGGTCGACGAGCAGTACTTC. Its translation: CASSSGTGVDEQYF.

In regard to this clonotype: Mismatch with germline at one junction end may stem from a read error. The chain is built from TRBV6-1 and TRBJ2-2, with D possibly TRBD1 on 6 matching bases. Germline CDR1 reads MNHNS; CDR2 reads SASEGT. The CDR3 has 13 amino acids. CDR3 nucleotide sequence: TGTGCCAGCTACAGGGCGAACGCCGGGGAGCTGTTTTTT. Translation: CASYRANAGELFF.

This clonotype was detected only a few times. The chain recombines TRBV6-1 with TRBJ2-2, with 8 positions matching TRBD1. CDR3 length equals 16 residues. Germline trimming cut 6 bases from V and 5 bases from J; bases unmatched to any gene: 11. Germline V CDR1 and CDR2: MNHNS, SASEGT. The CDR3 nucleotides are TGTGCCAGCAGCCGAGACGCGACAGGGGAAACCGGGGAGCTGTTTTTT. Translation gives CASSRDATGETGELFF.

This clonotype was observed at least ten times. The chain carries TRBV10-2 and TRBJ1-5; TRBD1 might be the D (5 bases). Trimming took off 4 bases at V and 3 bases at J, with 7 bases between the two ends. The germline V gene has CDR1 WSHSY and CDR2 SAAADI. The CDR3 has 13 amino acids. The CDR3 DNA follows: TGCGCCAGCAGTGGACAGCCCAATCAGCCCCAGCATTTT. Its translation is CASSGQPNQPQHF.

The chain has TRBV5-1 and TRBJ1-5; TRBD1 might be the D (6 bases). Germline loops: CDR1 SGHRS, CDR2 YFSETQ. Trimming took off 2 bases at V and 3 bases at J, with 9 bases between the two ends. The CDR3 runs to 14 residues. The chain's CDR3 is CASSLGQNNQPQHF. CDR3 sequence (DNA): TGCGCCAGCAGCTTAGGACAGAACAATCAGCCCCAGCATTTT.

There are a few counts of this clonotype. The chain uses TRBV7-3 and TRBJ2-1; D perhaps matches TRBD1 (5 bases). Germline V gene sequence: CDR1 SGHTA, CDR2 FQGTGA. Trimming removed 1 base at V and 2 bases at J, with 9 bases between. The CDR3 contains 15 residues. This chain's CDR3 is CASSLRDRAYNEQFF. In nucleotides, the CDR3 is TGTGCCAGCAGCTTAAGAGACAGAGCCTACAATGAGCAGTTCTTC.

The V call is TRBV24-1, the J call TRBJ2-1; D is possibly TRBD1 (6 bases). The V end lost 9 bases, the J end lost 4 bases, and 9 bases lay between the germline ends. Germline CDR1 is KGHDR and CDR2 is SFDVKD. CDR3 length equals 12 residues. The DNA for the CDR3 is TGTGCCACCGAGGGGGTATACAATGAGCAGTTCTTC. Translating it yields CATEGVYNEQFF.

This clonotype appeared a few times. The rearrangement links TRBV12-3 or TRBV12-4 to TRBJ2-2, with 11 bases lining up with TRBD2. This CDR3 contains 20 residues. The junction had 20 bases not matched to a gene; V was cut back by 6 bases and J by 5 bases. CDR3 residues: CASSIMSSGGAFYDTGELFF. The CDR3 nucleotides are TGTGCCAGCAGCATTATGAGTAGCGGGGGGGCCTTTTATGATACCGGGGAGCTGTTTTTT.

The chain uses TRBV20-1 and TRBJ2-1; the match to TRBD2 covers 8 bases. The ends lost 1 base at V and 8 bases at J; junction bases unmatched: 7. Germline assignment: CDR1 DFQATT and CDR2 SNEGSKA (reference sequence). The CDR3 loop spans 14 amino acids. The CDR3 bases are TGCAGTGCTAGAGTCGCGGGGGGCTCCGATGAGCAGTTCTTC. Protein: CSARVAGGSDEQFF.

This clonotype was observed a few times. The gene calls are TRBV11-2 and TRBJ2-7; 8 nucleotides match TRBD1. With V trimmed by 2 bases and J by 5 bases, 8 bases remained unmatched. Germline V gene data show CDR1 as SGHAT and CDR2 as FQNNGV. The CDR3 has 15 amino acids. CDR3 residues: CASSLIQGATHEQYV. The CDR3 nucleotides read TGTGCCAGCAGCTTAATCCAGGGGGCTACCCACGAGCAGTACGTC.

This clonotype was found a few times. This chain connects TRBV6-2 or TRBV6-3 to TRBJ2-7, with unresolved D. CDR3 length: 12 residues. V lost 6 bases and J 3 bases, leaving 9 bases between the germline ends. Germline assignment: CDR1 MNHEY and CDR2 SVGEGT. CDR3 residues: CASSGRGYEQYV. DNA of the CDR3: TGTGCCAGCAGCGGACGAGGCTACGAGCAGTACGTC.

V usage is TRBV7-9 and J usage is TRBJ1-2, with 7 bases identical to TRBD1. CDR1 is SEHNR and CDR2 is FQNEAQ in the germline V gene (reference sequence). With V trimmed by 5 bases and J by 7 bases, 7 bases remained unmatched. The CDR3 spans 13 residues. CDR3 loop: CASSLYRGGGYTF. As DNA, the CDR3 is TGTGCCAGCAGCCTTTACAGGGGTGGTGGCTACACCTTC. Using reference TRBV7-9 and TRBJ1-2 for the parts outside the CDR3, the full variable domain is DTGVSQNPRHKITKRGQNVTFRCDPISEHNRLYWYRQTLGQGPEFLTYFQNEAQLEKSRLLSDRFSAERPKGSFSTLEIQRTEQGDSAMYLCASSLYRGGGYTFGSGTRLTVV.

The V call is TRBV25-1, the J call TRBJ1-2, with 8 positions matching TRBD1. Germline V gene data show CDR1 as MGHDK and CDR2 as SYGVNS. This CDR3 comprises 15 residues. V shed 2 bases, J shed 7 bases, and the junction held 9 bases outside the gene matches. CDR3 residues: CASSEGQGALSGYTF. CDR3 DNA sequence: TGTGCCAGCAGTGAAGGCCAGGGGGCTCTTTCTGGCTACACCTTC.

The chain recombines TRBV24-1 with TRBJ2-3; 9 bases agree with TRBD1. This CDR3 spans 15 amino acids. J gave up 4 bases and V 6 bases, and 7 bases lay outside the gene matches. Looked up from germline, CDR1 is KGHDR and CDR2 is SFDVKD. The CDR3 region is CATSPGQGKPDTQYF. CDR3 sequence (DNA): TGTGCCACCAGTCCCGGACAGGGGAAGCCAGATACGCAGTATTTT.

The chain is built from TRBV28 and TRBJ1-5; weak D call: TRBD1 (6 bases). This CDR3 spans 11 amino acids. Deletions cut 8 bases from V and 6 bases from J, with 8 bases between. CDR1 MDHEN and CDR2 SYDVKM come from the germline V gene. The CDR3 region is CASGTSQPQHF. The DNA of the CDR3 is TGTGCCAGCGGGACATCTCAGCCCCAGCATTTT.

This clonotype has just a few counts. This sequence joins TRBV7-9 and TRBJ2-3, with D perhaps matching TRBD1 (6 bases). This CDR3 contains 15 residues. Germline-derived CDR1 and CDR2 are SEHNR and FQNEAQ (reference sequence). With 6 bases removed from V and 1 base from J, the gap between germline ends came to 14 bases. The CDR3 coding sequence is TGTGCCAGCAGAGAAAGGACAGTAGGCACAGATACGCAGTATTTT. It encodes CASRERTVGTDTQYF. Using reference TRBV7-9 and TRBJ2-3 for the parts outside the CDR3, the full variable domain is DTGVSQNPRHKITKRGQNVTFRCDPISEHNRLYWYRQTLGQGPEFLTYFQNEAQLEKSRLLSDRFSAERPKGSFSTLEIQRTEQGDSAMYLCASRERTVGTDTQYFGPGTRLTVL.

This clonotype was picked up a small number of times. The rearrangement uses TRBV11-2 and TRBJ1-1, with D tentatively TRBD1 (5 bases). Trimming removed 1 base from V and 2 bases from J, with 11 bases in between. Germline V gives CDR1 SGHAT, CDR2 FQNNGV. The CDR3 loop spans 15 amino acids. CDR3 DNA sequence: TGTGCCAGCAGCTTAGCCAGGGTTGGAAACACTGAAGCTTTCTTT. This encodes CASSLARVGNTEAFF.

The J gene is TRBJ1-4, the V gene TRBV7-9, with TRBD1 as a possible D gene (5 bases). Germline V CDR1 and CDR2: SEHNR, FQNEAQ (reference sequence). There are 14 residues in the CDR3. V gave up 5 bases and J gave up 7 bases, with 14 bases separating them. The chain's CDR3 is CASSVGGGGEKLFF. The CDR3 DNA is TGTGCCAGCAGCGTCGGGGGAGGAGGTGAAAAACTGTTTTTT.

This chain links TRBV16 with TRBJ1-1, with 8 bases fitting TRBD1. This CDR3 is 14 amino acids long. The V and J ends lost 7 bases and 10 bases, in that order; junction bases with no gene match: 14. The germline V gene has CDR1 KGHSY and CDR2 FQNENV. The CDR3: CASIAQGAIGGAFF. CDR3 nucleotide sequence: TGTGCCAGCATCGCGCAGGGGGCGATTGGTGGAGCTTTCTTT.